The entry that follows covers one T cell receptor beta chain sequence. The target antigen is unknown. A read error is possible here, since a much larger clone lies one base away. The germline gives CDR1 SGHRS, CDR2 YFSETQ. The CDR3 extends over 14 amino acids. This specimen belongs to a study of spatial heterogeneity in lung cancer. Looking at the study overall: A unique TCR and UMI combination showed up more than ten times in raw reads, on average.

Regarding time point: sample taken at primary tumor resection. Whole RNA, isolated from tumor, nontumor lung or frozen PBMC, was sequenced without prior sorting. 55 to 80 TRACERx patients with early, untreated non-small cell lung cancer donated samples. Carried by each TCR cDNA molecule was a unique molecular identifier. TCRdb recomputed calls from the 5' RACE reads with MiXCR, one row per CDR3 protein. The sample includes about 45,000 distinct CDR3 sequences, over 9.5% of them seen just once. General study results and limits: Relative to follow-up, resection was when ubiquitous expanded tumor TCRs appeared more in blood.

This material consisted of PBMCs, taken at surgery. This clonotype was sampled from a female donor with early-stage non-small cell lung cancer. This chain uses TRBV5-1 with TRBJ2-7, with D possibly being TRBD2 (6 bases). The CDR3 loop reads CASSLRGSSCEQYF. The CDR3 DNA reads TGCGCCAGCAGTTTACGGGGGAGCTCCTGCGAGCAGTACTTC.